Shown below are 22 T cell receptor beta chains from a single sample sequenced in a study of cytomegalovirus exposure and HLA in healthy donors. Both 60 Vbeta primers and 13 Jbeta primers went into the PCR. TCRdb's table, derived via immunoSEQ multiplex PCR, lists solely in-frame clones and lacks some. The data show 95,000 to 100,000 clones, 70% to 80% seen once. What was sequenced was PBMCs. The receptor source for this set is a man between 35 and 55 years old in good health and CMV-seronegative.

The gene calls are TRBV29-1 and TRBJ2-2; TRBD1 matches 9 bases. CDR3 length: 12 amino acids. CDR1 and CDR2 from the germline V gene are SQVTM and ANQGSEA. V lost 7 bases to trimming and J lost 7 bases; unmatched junction nucleotides: 4. The CDR3 DNA follows: TGCAGCGGGACAGGGGAGGGCGGGGAGCTGTTTTTT. Its translation: CSGTGEGGELFF.

This clone was recorded a few times. The genes are TRBV27 and TRBJ2-5; weak D call: TRBD2 (6 bases). This CDR3 is built from 14 residues. The V end lost 5 bases, the J end lost 4 bases, and 14 bases lay between the germline ends. The germline gives CDR1 MNHEY, CDR2 SMNVEV (reference sequence). CDR3 coding DNA: TGTGCCAGCAGTCTGAGGAGGGGAGGAGAGACCCAGTACTTC. Its protein is CASSLRRGGETQYF.

J is TRBJ2-2 and V is TRBV4-2, with 12 bases matching TRBD2. The J segment lost 0 bases and the V segment lost 1 base, leaving 3 bases of the junction unmatched. The CDR3 length is 18 residues. CDR1 is LGHNA, CDR2 YNFKEQ, per germline. The CDR3 here is CASSQASGGVANTGELFF. The CDR3 coding sequence is TGTGCCAGCAGCCAAGCTAGCGGGGGGGTAGCGAACACCGGGGAGCTGTTTTTT.

This clone was detected once. The chain has TRBV5-1 and TRBJ2-1; 8 bases are shared with TRBD2. Germline assignment: CDR1 SGHRS and CDR2 YFSETQ. V lost 1 base and J lost 5; bases outside the gene matches: 5. There are 15 residues in the CDR3. CDR3: CASSLLAGANNEQFF. CDR3 coding DNA: TGCGCCAGCAGCTTGCTAGCGGGCGCCAACAATGAGCAGTTCTTC.

This clone was counted a single time. V and J are TRBV18 and TRBJ2-7; 12 nucleotides agree with TRBD1. This CDR3 comprises 17 residues. The germline CDR1 and CDR2 sequences are KGHSH and LQKENI. V dropped 3 bases and J dropped 2; count of bases not matched to a gene: 8. CDR3 residues: CASSPSAGTGGAYEQYF. The CDR3 DNA reads as TGTGCCAGCTCACCCTCAGCCGGGACAGGGGGCGCCTACGAGCAGTACTTC. Full variable domain (remainder filled in from reference TRBV18 and TRBJ2-7): NAGVMQNPRHLVRRRGQEARLRCSPMKGHSHVYWYRQLPEEGLKFMVYLQKENIIDESGMPKERFSAEFPKEGPSILRIQQVVRGDSAAYFCASSPSAGTGGAYEQYFGPGTRLTVT.

J is TRBJ1-5 and V is TRBV28; 7 bases fit TRBD1. This CDR3 has 15 residues. V trimming: 5 bases; J trimming: 6 bases; junction bases outside the gene matches: 10. Germline V gene data show CDR1 as MDHEN and CDR2 as SYDVKM. CDR3: CASSIVDRKLQPQHF. In nucleotides, the CDR3 is TGTGCCAGCAGTATAGTGGACAGGAAACTTCAGCCCCAGCATTTT.

The J gene is TRBJ2-3, the V gene TRBV28; 8 bases map to TRBD1. The germline V gene has CDR1 MDHEN and CDR2 SYDVKM. CDR3 length equals 16 residues. J gave up 4 bases and V 5 bases, and 11 bases lay outside the gene matches. CDR3 sequence (DNA): TGTGCCAGCAGTCGAGCAAGACAGGGGAACTCAGATACGCAGTATTTT. Translation: CASSRARQGNSDTQYF.

The chain combines TRBV5-1 with TRBJ1-1; D is ambiguous. CDR1 and CDR2 (germline): SGHRS, YFSETQ. The CDR3 loop spans 17 amino acids. The V and J ends lost 3 bases and 0 bases respectively, with 18 bases between them. In DNA form, the CDR3 reads TGCGCCAGCAGCTCGACGGGAGGGCTCTCCATGAACACTGAAGCTTTCTTT. This translates into CASSSTGGLSMNTEAFF.

The chain carries TRBV5-1 and TRBJ2-5, with 15 bases lining up with TRBD2. After removal of 4 bases from V and 5 bases from J, the junction contained 6 bases not matched to a gene. Germline V CDR1 and CDR2: SGHRS, YFSETQ. The CDR3 spans 16 residues. CDR3 in DNA: TGCGCCAGCAGCGGCGGACTAGCGGGGGGGCTGGAGACCCAGTACTTC. Protein sequence: CASSGGLAGGLETQYF. The variable domain in full, completed from reference TRBV5-1 and TRBJ2-5, reads KAGVTQTPRYLIKTRGQQVTLSCSPISGHRSVSWYQQTPGQGLQFLFEYFSETQRNKGNFPGRFSGRQFSNSRSEMNVSTLELGDSALYLCASSGGLAGGLETQYFGPGTRLLVL.

The chain joins TRBV27 to TRBJ2-1; D might be TRBD2 (6 bases). The V gene lost 7 bases and the J gene lost 5 bases, with 15 bases spanning the gap. There are 14 residues in the CDR3. Germline values: CDR1 MNHEY, CDR2 SMNVEV (reference sequence). The CDR3 loop is CASTLTGTHNEQFF. The DNA of the CDR3 is TGTGCCAGCACCCTAACCGGGACTCACAATGAGCAGTTCTTC.

CDR3: CASSETGGQPQHF. CDR3 bases: TGTGCCAGCAGTGAGACAGGGGGTCAGCCCCAGCATTTT. V is TRBV2 and J is TRBJ1-5; 9 bases fit TRBD1. This CDR3 has 13 residues. Germline V gene data show CDR1 as SNHLY and CDR2 as FYNNEI. J lost 6 bases, V lost 3 bases, and 0 bases had no gene match.

In its sample, this clone was seen a few times. This chain links TRBV6-5 with TRBJ2-5; TRBD1 matches at 7 bases. The J call may not be correct, given that the DNA end is closer to TRBJ2-7. The V gene's germline CDR1 is MNHEY and CDR2 SVGAGI. The CDR3 is made up of 15 amino acids. The chain's CDR3 is CASSYSRAGGYEQYF. CDR3 DNA: TGTGCCAGCAGTTACTCTAGAGCAGGGGGCTACGAGCAGTACTTC.

The rearrangement links TRBV2 to TRBJ1-1; D possibly corresponds to TRBD1 (6 bases). The CDR3 runs 14 residues. V was trimmed by 9 bases and J by 7 bases, leaving 21 bases between them. Germline V lookup: CDR1 SNHLY, CDR2 FYNNEI. In DNA, the CDR3 is TGTGCCAGTAACATACAGGGTGGTCTCATTGAAGCTTTCTTT. Translation gives CASNIQGGLIEAFF.

V gene TRBV10-1 combines with J gene TRBJ2-2; the D is unclear. CDR3 length: 14 residues. CDR1 and CDR2 from the germline V gene are WNHNN and SYGVQD (reference sequence). Trimming stripped 5 bases from V and 7 bases from J, with 14 bases between. CDR3: CASSSARMGGELFF. The DNA of the CDR3 is TGCGCCAGCAGTTCAGCCAGGATGGGCGGGGAGCTGTTTTTT.

This clone was detected once. At one end, the junction sequence differs from germline, possibly due to a read error. The chain links TRBV7-9 to TRBJ2-3, with 10 bases matching TRBD2. CDR1 is SEHNR, CDR2 FQNEAQ, per germline (reference sequence). This CDR3 has 16 amino acids. CDR3 protein: CAGSSGLAGDTDTQYF. The CDR3 DNA is TGTGCCGGCAGCTCCGGGCTAGCGGGGGACACAGATACGCAGTATTTT.

V and J are TRBV5-6 and TRBJ2-5; 8 bases fit TRBD2. Losses at the gene ends were 1 base for V and 6 bases for J; bases not matched to a gene: 8. The CDR3 runs 15 residues. CDR1 and CDR2 from the germline V gene are SGHDT and YYEEEE. CDR3 amino acids: CASSLIAGGAQTQYF. The CDR3 DNA follows: TGTGCCAGCAGCTTGATCGCGGGGGGTGCCCAGACCCAGTACTTC.

By its share, this clone is medium-sized (0.01 to 0.1%). The chain uses TRBV7-9 and TRBJ1-3; D gene ambiguous. CDR3 size: 16 residues. The V and J ends lost 5 bases and 4 bases respectively, with 18 bases between them. In germline, CDR1 is SEHNR, CDR2 FQNEAQ (reference sequence). CDR3 region: CASSRTKQIFGNTIYF. The DNA for the CDR3 is TGTGCCAGCAGCCGAACCAAACAGATCTTCGGAAACACCATATATTTT.

The chain is built from TRBV27 and TRBJ2-5; D is unresolved. Between the trimmed V and J ends, which lost 5 bases and 0 bases, there was a span of 7 bases. Germline-derived CDR1 and CDR2 are MNHEY and SMNVEV (reference sequence). The CDR3 extends over 13 amino acids. The CDR3 region is CASSPTDQETQYF. The CDR3 coding sequence is TGTGCCAGCAGTCCCACAGACCAAGAGACCCAGTACTTC.

This chain joins TRBV9 and TRBJ2-3, with a tentative D call TRBD2 (5 bases). V was cut by 0 bases and J by 5 bases, with 10 bases left in between. Germline assignment: CDR1 SGDLS and CDR2 YYNGEE. The CDR3 spans 14 residues. CDR3: CASSVAGSVDTQYF. DNA for the CDR3: TGTGCCAGCAGCGTAGCGGGATCGGTAGATACGCAGTATTTT.

The rearrangement joins TRBV19 to TRBJ2-3; 9 nucleotides match TRBD2. V was pared by 8 bases and J by 1 base, with 13 bases of the junction left unmatched. The germline V gene encodes CDR1 LNHDA and CDR2 SQIVND (reference sequence). The CDR3 contains 17 residues. The CDR3 nucleotides are TGTGCCAGTTCCCCTTTGACTAGCGGTTATGGCACAGATACGCAGTATTTT. Amino acid sequence: CASSPLTSGYGTDTQYF.

This clone was recorded only once. The CDR3 reads CASSPPWAPLHF. CDR3 sequence (DNA): TGTGCCAGCAGTCCCCCTTGGGCTCCCCTCCACTTT. The chain employs TRBV28 and TRBJ1-6; D gene unclear. Trimming took off 5 bases at V and 13 bases at J, with 12 bases between the two ends. The CDR3 loop spans 12 amino acids. Germline V lookup: CDR1 MDHEN, CDR2 SYDVKM.

The V gene is TRBV11-2, the J gene TRBJ1-3, with D possibly TRBD1 on 6 matching bases. Germline V gene sequence: CDR1 SGHAT, CDR2 FQNNGV. The V and J ends lost 4 bases and 0 bases respectively, with 10 bases between them. The CDR3 loop spans 15 amino acids. The DNA of the CDR3 is TGTGCCAGCAGCTCACAGGGCAGCTCTGGAAACACCATATATTTT. Amino acid sequence: CASSSQGSSGNTIYF.